The entry below gives a single T cell receptor beta chain sequence along with its context. In the authors' methods: How many nucleated cells were present was estimated from reference gene primer amplification. Produced via immunoSEQ multiplex PCR; TCRdb's table is partial and in-frame only. That table gives V, J and clone size, and the DNA gave D and trimming. Altogether under 140,000 clones are present, nearly 80% being singletons, with the ten largest covering about a sixth. Deletions cut 4 bases from V and 0 bases from J, with 16 bases between. Germline assignment: CDR1 SGHDT and CDR2 YYEEEE. The CDR3 is 17 amino acids. The data belong to a study of blood T cell repertoires in COVID-19. Across the whole study: COVID-19 samples, acute and convalescent, were from the United States, Italy and Spain. Sources were T cells, B-cell-depleted T cells, or PBMCs; the material itself was cDNA or gDNA.

This chain joins TRBV5-6 and TRBJ1-4; D is unclear. This sequence originates from a woman older than 75 with active or convalescent COVID-19. The sequenced sample was peripheral blood. CDR3 residues: CASSPWRGYSTNEKLFF. DNA of the CDR3: TGTGCCAGCAGCCCCTGGAGAGGGTACTCAACTAATGAAAAACTGTTTTTT.